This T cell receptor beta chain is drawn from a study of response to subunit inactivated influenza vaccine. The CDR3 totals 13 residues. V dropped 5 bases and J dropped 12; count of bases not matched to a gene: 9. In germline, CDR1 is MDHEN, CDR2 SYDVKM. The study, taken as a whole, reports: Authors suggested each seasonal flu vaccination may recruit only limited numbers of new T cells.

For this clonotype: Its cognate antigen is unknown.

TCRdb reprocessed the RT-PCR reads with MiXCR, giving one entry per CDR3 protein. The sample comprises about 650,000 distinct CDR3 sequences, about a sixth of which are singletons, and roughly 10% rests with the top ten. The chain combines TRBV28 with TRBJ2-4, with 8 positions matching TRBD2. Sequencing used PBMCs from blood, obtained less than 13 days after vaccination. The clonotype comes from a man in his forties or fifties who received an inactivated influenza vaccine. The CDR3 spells CASSPTGGGNQYF. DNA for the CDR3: TGTGCCAGCAGTCCGACAGGCGGGGGGAATCAGTACTTC.